Presented here are 21 T cell receptor beta chains from one specimen sequenced in a study of cytomegalovirus exposure and HLA in healthy donors. PCR was performed using 60 Vbeta and 13 Jbeta primers. Assay used: immunoSEQ multiplex PCR; TCRdb lists only in-frame clones, some missing. This sample has over 100,000 clones, with approximately 70% found just once. The sample was PBMCs. These receptors came from a woman in her 70s in good health and CMV-seropositive.

CDR3 DNA sequence: TGTGCTAGTGGTGGACAGACGGGAGAGACCCAGTACTTC. It specifies CASGGQTGETQYF. The V gene is TRBV12-5, the J gene TRBJ2-5, with a possible D match to TRBD1 (6 bases). This CDR3 region has 13 residues. Trimming removed 5 bases at V and 4 bases at J, with 11 bases between. Germline-derived CDR1 and CDR2 are LGHNT and FRNRAP.

J is TRBJ2-5 and V is TRBV10-3; D might be TRBD2 (5 bases). This CDR3 has 14 amino acids. The ends were cut back, 4 bases at V and 5 bases at J, with 14 bases in the middle. Germline V gene sequence: CDR1 ENHRY, CDR2 SYGVKD. CDR3 nucleotide sequence: TGTGCCATCAGTGGCATATACGGGGAGGAGACCCAGTACTTC. Translated, it gives CAISGIYGEETQYF.

V and J are TRBV4-3 and TRBJ2-5; D remains ambiguous. V was pared by 4 bases and J by 1 base, with 13 bases between. Germline CDR1 is LGHNA and CDR2 is YSLEER. The CDR3 consists of 15 residues. This CDR3 is CASSLHLLSQETQYF. The CDR3 DNA reads as TGCGCCAGCAGCCTTCACCTACTGAGCCAAGAGACCCAGTACTTC.

The chain couples TRBV11-3 to TRBJ2-3, with 8 bases aligning to TRBD2. The germline CDR1 and CDR2 sequences are SGHNT and YENEEA. This CDR3 comprises 14 residues. J lost 6 bases, V lost 5 bases, and 7 bases had no gene match. For the CDR3, the DNA is TGTGCCAGCAGCCCGGGAGGGCCGGTGGATACGCAGTATTTT. Its protein is CASSPGGPVDTQYF.

CDR3 DNA sequence: TGTGCCAGCAGCTTATTCGACAGGGATAATGAAAAACTGTTTTTT. As protein: CASSLFDRDNEKLFF. This chain links TRBV7-2 with TRBJ1-4; 7 bases map to TRBD1. The V segment lost 2 bases and the J segment 4 bases; nucleotides outside the gene matches: 4. This CDR3 is built from 15 residues. The germline gives CDR1 SGHTA, CDR2 FQGNSA.

This sequence joins TRBV6-5 and TRBJ1-3; possibly TRBD1 for D (6 bases). Between the trimmed V and J ends, which lost 8 bases and 0 bases, there was a span of 11 bases. Germline V lookup: CDR1 MNHEY, CDR2 SVGAGI. The CDR3 runs to 14 residues. CDR3 protein: CASGGSGSGNTIYF. The CDR3 coding sequence is TGTGCCAGCGGGGGCAGTGGCTCTGGAAACACCATATATTTT.

This clone was recorded once. V gene TRBV7-2 combines with J gene TRBJ2-5, with a possible D match to TRBD1 (7 bases). CDR1 is SGHTA, CDR2 FQGNSA, per germline. Trimming cost V 3 bases and J 5 bases, with 10 bases left between them. CDR3 size: 13 residues. The CDR3 sequence is CASSFQGGETQYF. The DNA for the CDR3 is TGTGCCAGCAGCTTCCAGGGGGGTGAGACCCAGTACTTC.

For this clone: Distinct nucleotide sequences in the sample also encode this CDR3. The chain carries TRBV30 and TRBJ1-6, with 8 bases aligning to TRBD1. Germline V gene lookup returns CDR1 GTSNPN and CDR2 SVGIG (reference sequence). The CDR3 has 17 residues. V lost 1 base to trimming and J lost 0 bases; unmatched junction nucleotides: 5. In nucleotides, the CDR3 is TGTGCCTGGAGTGCCGGACAGGGAGGCTCCTATAATTCACCCCTCCACTTT. Protein: CAWSAGQGGSYNSPLHF.

The V call is TRBV18, the J call TRBJ2-2; possibly TRBD1 for D (6 bases). The germline gives CDR1 KGHSH, CDR2 LQKENI. CDR3 length: 14 residues. Trimming pared 5 bases from V and 1 base from J, leaving 8 bases between. CDR3 residues: CASSRTENTGELFF. The CDR3 DNA sequence: TGTGCCAGCTCAAGGACAGAGAACACCGGGGAGCTGTTTTTT.

The rearrangement joins TRBV10-3 to TRBJ2-4; unclear D gene. Germline CDR1 ENHRY, CDR2 SYGVKD. The CDR3 runs 14 residues. V was cut by 3 bases and J by 3 bases, with 9 bases left in between. The DNA of the CDR3 is TGTGCCATCAGTGAAAATAATAACAAAAACATTCAGTACTTC. Translating gives CAISENNNKNIQYF.

V and J are TRBV30 and TRBJ1-3, with D tentatively TRBD1 (6 bases). The germline V and J ends were trimmed by 2 bases and 0 bases, with 11 bases remaining between them. The CDR3 sequence is 15 residues long. Germline loops: CDR1 GTSNPN, CDR2 SVGIG (reference sequence). The CDR3 protein is CAWSSGANSGNTIYF. DNA of the CDR3: TGTGCCTGGAGTTCAGGGGCCAACTCTGGAAACACCATATATTTT.

V is TRBV29-1 and J is TRBJ2-3, with TRBD2 matching 14 bases. This CDR3 has 18 residues. Germline V CDR1 and CDR2: SQVTM, ANQGSEA. The V gene end was trimmed by 4 bases and the J gene end by 2 bases; junction bases not matched to a gene: 11. The CDR3 protein is CSVALGLAGGHSTDTQYF. CDR3 sequence (DNA): TGCAGCGTTGCCCTCGGACTAGCGGGGGGACACTCCACAGATACGCAGTATTTT.

The CDR3 DNA reads TGCGCCAGCAGTTCGACAGGGTGGAACACTGAAGCTTTCTTT. As protein: CASSSTGWNTEAFF. The chain couples TRBV5-1 to TRBJ1-1; TRBD1 agrees at 7 bases. CDR1 and CDR2 from the germline V gene are SGHRS and YFSETQ. The CDR3 is made up of 14 amino acids. The junction had 5 bases not matched to a gene; V was cut back by 5 bases and J by 1 base.

V is TRBV19 and J is TRBJ1-3, with a possible D match to TRBD1 (5 bases). Looked up from germline, CDR1 is LNHDA and CDR2 is SQIVND (reference sequence). This CDR3 has 14 amino acids. Trimming removed 5 bases from V and 7 bases from J, with 15 bases in between. The CDR3 DNA follows: TGTGCCAGTAGTCTTACGGACACTTGGAACACCATATATTTT. Translating it yields CASSLTDTWNTIYF.

This clone was seen only a few times. The chain is built from TRBV9 and TRBJ1-2; D uncertain. The CDR3 is 14 residues long. Trimming shortened V by 4 bases and J by 3 bases, and 13 bases separated the two germline ends. CDR1 and CDR2 (germline): SGDLS, YYNGEE. CDR3: CASSPRSGYYGYTF. CDR3 coding DNA: TGTGCCAGCAGCCCAAGAAGCGGGTACTATGGCTACACCTTC. The full variable domain, its missing parts supplied by reference TRBV9 and TRBJ1-2, is DSGVTQTPKHLITATGQRVTLRCSPRSGDLSVYWYQQSLDQGLQFLIQYYNGEERAKGNILERFSAQQFPDLHSELNLSSLELGDSALYFCASSPRSGYYGYTFGSGTRLTVV.

The table lists this clone with a few counts. The chain is built from TRBV7-2 and TRBJ2-7; 9 bases are a match to TRBD2. The CDR3 covers 14 residues. Trimming cost V 1 base and J 5 bases; bases outside gene matches: 3. Germline assignment: CDR1 SGHTA and CDR2 FQGNSA. The CDR3 sequence: CASSLGTSVDEQYF. CDR3 bases: TGTGCCAGCAGCTTAGGGACTAGCGTCGACGAGCAGTACTTC.

The chain employs TRBV5-1 and TRBJ2-1, with D maybe TRBD2 (7 bases). The germline V and J ends were trimmed by 4 bases and 3 bases, with 14 bases remaining between them. The CDR3 consists of 15 residues. The germline CDR1 and CDR2 sequences are SGHRS and YFSETQ. This CDR3 is CASSPRGLNYNEQFF. The CDR3 DNA reads TGCGCCAGCAGCCCGCGGGGGCTCAACTACAATGAGCAGTTCTTC.

The chain combines TRBV18 with TRBJ1-2; D not certain. V lost 4 bases to trimming and J lost 7 bases, with 16 bases between them. CDR3 length: 14 amino acids. CDR1 KGHSH and CDR2 LQKENI come from the germline V gene. As DNA, the CDR3 is TGTGCCAGCTCACAGAGTGCGGTGCCGGGTGGCTACACCTTC. This codes for CASSQSAVPGGYTF.

This sequence joins TRBV30 and TRBJ1-5; D gene uncertain. V was pared by 0 bases and J by 9 bases, with 9 bases between. The CDR3 consists of 12 residues. CDR1 is GTSNPN, CDR2 SVGIG, per germline (reference sequence). This chain's CDR3 is CAWSVPSTPQHF. The CDR3 bases are TGTGCCTGGAGTGTACCCAGTACGCCCCAGCATTTT.

The chain carries TRBV25-1 and TRBJ1-6; weak D call: TRBD1 (5 bases). Germline-derived CDR1 and CDR2 are MGHDK and SYGVNS. The CDR3 totals 13 residues. The germline V and J ends were trimmed by 6 bases and 9 bases, with 12 bases remaining between them. As DNA, the CDR3 is TGTGCCAGCAGGCCCAGGGTTGGTTCACCCCTCCACTTT. As protein: CASRPRVGSPLHF.

This chain connects TRBV11-2 to TRBJ1-1; no firm D call. Germline V gene data show CDR1 as SGHAT and CDR2 as FQNNGV. The V and J ends lost 1 base and 2 bases respectively, with 8 bases between them. The CDR3 has 14 residues. The CDR3: CASSLASVNTEAFF. The DNA of the CDR3 is TGTGCCAGCAGCTTAGCCTCGGTTAACACTGAAGCTTTCTTT.